The clone carrying this T cell receptor (beta chain) was counted ten times or more. Its antigen is not known. Time point in this sample: pre-sensitization, week 0. The sample's treatment: therapeutic diphenylcyclopropenone sensitization with weekly scalp DPC. Sample donors consisted of patients with alopecia, aged 18 to 70 years, who were suitable for DPC. This sample stems from a study of human T cells and chemical hapten exposure. Using its own MiXCR run on the RACE reads, TCRdb lists one record per CDR3 protein. In the table there are a few hundred thousand distinct CDR3 sequences, about 5.4% of which are singletons. Study outcomes and limitations: More PT1 expanded TCRs went with higher patch test scores. DPC sensitization left the count of TCRs above 1 in 1000 unchanged.

This specimen consisted of whole blood, obtained in connection with sensitization to the hapten diphenylcyclopropenone (DPC). This TCR was sampled from a woman aged 18-35 years with alopecia areata. Some clones in this sample may be carry-over from other donors' samples.

The CDR3 region is CASSYSGTSGSQETQYF. In nucleotides, the CDR3 is TGTGCCAGCAGTTACTCGGGGACTAGCGGTTCTCAAGAGACCCAGTACTTC. V is TRBV6-2 or TRBV6-3 and J is TRBJ2-5; 11 positions agree with TRBD2. With V trimmed by 0 bases and J by 2 bases, 5 bases remained unmatched. CDR1 is MNHEY and CDR2 is SVGEGT in the germline V gene. The CDR3 loop spans 17 amino acids.